The clone carrying this T cell receptor beta chain was seen ten or more times. Its antigen is currently unknown. Each CDR3 protein is one row after TCRdb ran MiXCR on the 5' RACE reads. This sample carries fewer than 90,000 distinct CDR3 sequences, roughly 13% of them seen once, and the ten largest clones take less than 45%. The sample belongs to a study of T-cell memory formation after mild COVID-19. Looking at the study overall: Each donor largely had its own TCR clusters. Regarding the study as a whole: Pre-infection memory already had some responding clones, implying cross-reactive memory joined. Whether second-wave clones peaking at day 37 were SARS-CoV-2 specific went unconfirmed. Among CD4+ contracting clones, most were CM and EM, and CD8+ ones EMRA.

The germline V and J ends were trimmed by 4 bases and 4 bases, with 18 bases remaining between them. CDR1 is SGHRS, CDR2 YFSETQ, per germline. The CDR3 loop spans 16 amino acids. The TCR originated in a man between 18 and 35 years old who had mild COVID-19 (a few samples of this study predate the infection). Cell type and time point are not known. The sample was PBMCs or a T cell subset sorted from them (not recorded which). The V gene is TRBV5-1, the J gene TRBJ2-1; D is perhaps TRBD1 (6 bases). CDR3 nucleotides: TGCGCCAGCAGCCCCCAACCATCGGACAGTTACAATGAGCAGTTCTTC. Translated, it gives CASSPQPSDSYNEQFF.